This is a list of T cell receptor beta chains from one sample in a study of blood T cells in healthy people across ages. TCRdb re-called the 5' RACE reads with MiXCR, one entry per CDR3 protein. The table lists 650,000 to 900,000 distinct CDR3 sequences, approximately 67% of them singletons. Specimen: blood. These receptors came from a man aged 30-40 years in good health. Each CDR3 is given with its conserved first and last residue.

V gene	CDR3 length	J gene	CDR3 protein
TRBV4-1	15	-	CASSRSGNNDNEQYF
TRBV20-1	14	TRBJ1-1	CSAILPRGNTEAFF
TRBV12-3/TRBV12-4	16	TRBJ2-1	CASSLPLRLVYNEQFF
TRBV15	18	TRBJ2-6	CATSRVMQGVAGANVLTF
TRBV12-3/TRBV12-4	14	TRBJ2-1	CASRPRQVVNEQFF
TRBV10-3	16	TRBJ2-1	CAISSGKRGSYNEQFF
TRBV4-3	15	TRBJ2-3	CASSQGLAGGDTQYF
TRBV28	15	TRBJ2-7	CASSLGGQSGYEQYF
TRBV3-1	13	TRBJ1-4	CASSQGIREKLFF
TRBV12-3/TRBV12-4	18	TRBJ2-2	CASSFPHDPFANTGELFF
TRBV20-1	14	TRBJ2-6	CSADPGSGANVLTF
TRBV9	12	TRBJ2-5	CASSASEETQYF
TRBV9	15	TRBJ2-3	CASIQWGGSTDTQYF
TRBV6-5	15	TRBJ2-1	CASSYAGAPYNEQFF
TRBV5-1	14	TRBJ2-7	CASSIGTVSYEQYF
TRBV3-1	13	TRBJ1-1	CASSRLSQGEAFF
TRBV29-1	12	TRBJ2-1	CSVGVIDETQFF
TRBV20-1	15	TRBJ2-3	CSARDRQGGPDTQYF
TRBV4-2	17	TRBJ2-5	CASSQGQLTTSGETQYF
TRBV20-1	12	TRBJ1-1	CSARADRGQAFF
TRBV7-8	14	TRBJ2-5	CASSLATGRETQYF
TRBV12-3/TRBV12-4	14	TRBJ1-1	CASSLRGGYTEAFF
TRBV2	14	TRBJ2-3	CASGRDRSTDTQYF
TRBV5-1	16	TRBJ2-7	CASSLVSLAGDSKQYF
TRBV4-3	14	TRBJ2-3	CASRRGLASDTQYF
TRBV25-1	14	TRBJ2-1	CASSEFMIQETQFF
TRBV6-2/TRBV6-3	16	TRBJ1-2	CASSSTFEGAADGYTF
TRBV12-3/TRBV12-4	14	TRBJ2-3	CASSGSLGPDTQYF
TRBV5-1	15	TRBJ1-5	CASSLRGQGHQPQHF
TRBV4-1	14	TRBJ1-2	CASSRGSPTYGYTF
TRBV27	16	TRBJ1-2	CASSPETGAGPWGYTF
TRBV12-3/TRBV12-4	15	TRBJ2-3	CASSFVLGVTDTQYF
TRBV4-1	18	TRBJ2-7	CASSQERDEGGFSYEQYF
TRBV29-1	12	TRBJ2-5	CSVEPQQETQYF
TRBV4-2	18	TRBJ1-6	CASSQVPSGSRIRSPPHF
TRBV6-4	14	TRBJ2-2	CASSDSGYYGELFF
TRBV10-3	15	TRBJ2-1	CAISESAAGDNEQFF
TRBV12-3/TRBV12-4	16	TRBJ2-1	CASSSGLAGDYNEQFF
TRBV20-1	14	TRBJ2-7	CSAPKTGGTYEQYF
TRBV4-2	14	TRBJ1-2	CASSQERVSYGYTF
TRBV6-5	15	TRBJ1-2	CAGSYVGKTELGYTF
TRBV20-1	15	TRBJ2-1	CSAGLAGGGVDEQFF
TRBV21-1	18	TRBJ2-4	CASSKGRWASGAKNIQYF
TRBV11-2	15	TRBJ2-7	CASSDRDRGTNLQYF
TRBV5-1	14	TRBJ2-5	CASSIRTVQETQYF
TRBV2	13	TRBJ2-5	CATKRTSQETQYF
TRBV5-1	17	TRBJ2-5	CASSRRGASGEQETQYF
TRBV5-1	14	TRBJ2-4	CASRPGEAKNIQYF